This T cell receptor (beta chain) was captured by sequencing in a study of T cells in Graves' hyperthyroidism and ophthalmopathy. TCR beta CDR3 regions were amplified from RNA transcripts. The HTBI primer set drove a first-round RT-PCR of the TCR CDR3. MiXCR was run by TCRdb on the multiplex PCR reads, yielding one entry per CDR3 protein. The data hold roughly 150,000 distinct CDR3 sequences, with around 8.9% observed a single time. The blood specimen was taken at initial hyperthyroidism diagnosis, before any ophthalmopathy symptoms. From germline, CDR1 is SGHKS and CDR2 YYEKEE (reference sequence). V shed 5 bases, J shed 2 bases, and the junction held 4 bases outside the gene matches. CDR3 length: 14 amino acids.

The material sequenced was blood. The receptor's source is a woman aged 18-29 years with Graves' hyperthyroidism that later progressed to Graves' ophthalmopathy. The V call is TRBV5-5, the J call TRBJ2-7, with 10 bases lining up with TRBD1. In nucleotides, the CDR3 is TGTGCCAGCAGTTGGACAGGGGGGGCCTACGAGCAGTACTTC. Its translation is CASSWTGGAYEQYF.